Below, 29 T cell receptor beta chains from the same sample are listed, as sequenced in a study of cytomegalovirus exposure and HLA in healthy donors. Both 60 Vbeta primers and 13 Jbeta primers went into the PCR. The data were produced by immunoSEQ multiplex PCR, yet TCRdb's version contains in-frame clones alone and is incomplete. The sample yields some 76,000 clones, roughly 80% seen once. Sequenced input: PBMCs. The receptor set was obtained from a woman in her forties or fifties in good health and CMV-seronegative.

The V and J genes are TRBV27 and TRBJ2-1; 14 nucleotides line up with TRBD2. The germline CDR1 and CDR2 sequences are MNHEY and SMNVEV (reference sequence). This CDR3 has 19 residues. V was clipped by 4 bases and J by 0 bases; unmatched bases: 8. The CDR3 region has the DNA TGTGCCAGCAGTTCTCTCGGGACTAGCGGGGGTCTCTCCTACAATGAGCAGTTCTTC. This encodes CASSSLGTSGGLSYNEQFF.

The chain employs TRBV11-2 and TRBJ2-7; 9 nucleotides agree with TRBD2. The germline V gene has CDR1 SGHAT and CDR2 FQNNGV. The ends lost 5 bases at V and 5 bases at J; junction bases unmatched: 16. The CDR3 is 17 amino acids. CDR3 in amino acids: CASSPRVAGVVWDEQYF. As DNA, the CDR3 is TGTGCCAGCAGCCCCCGGGTAGCGGGAGTTGTCTGGGACGAGCAGTACTTC.

This clone was recorded a few times. This sequence joins TRBV5-6 and TRBJ2-7, with 7 positions matching TRBD1. V lost 2 bases and J lost 3; bases outside the gene matches: 2. Germline lookup yields CDR1 SGHDT and CDR2 YYEEEE. The CDR3 runs to 13 residues. CDR3 sequence reads: CASSFGTDYEQYF. CDR3 DNA sequence: TGTGCCAGCAGCTTTGGGACAGACTACGAGCAGTACTTC.

This chain uses TRBV19 with TRBJ1-1, with a tentative D call TRBD1 (5 bases). The CDR3 covers 14 residues. Germline CDR1 is LNHDA and CDR2 is SQIVND (reference sequence). Trimming removed 3 bases from V and 9 bases from J, with 17 bases in between. In DNA form, the CDR3 reads TGTGCCAGTAGTATTGGTCCAGACAGTCTAAAAGCTTTCTTT. Its translation: CASSIGPDSLKAFF.

This clone was picked up a small number of times. This chain links TRBV25-1 with TRBJ2-5; tentative D call: TRBD2 (5 bases). Germline CDR1 MGHDK, CDR2 SYGVNS. This CDR3 comprises 13 residues. V lost 2 bases to trimming and J lost 5 bases, with 9 bases between them. As DNA, the CDR3 is TGTGCCAGCAGTGAAATAGGCGGGGAGACCCAGTACTTC. It is translated as CASSEIGGETQYF.

This chain connects TRBV10-3 to TRBJ2-7, with D possibly being TRBD1 (6 bases). From germline, CDR1 is ENHRY and CDR2 SYGVKD. This CDR3 is built from 15 residues. Trimming left V 3 bases short and J 0 bases short, with 12 bases between. CDR3 sequence: CAISEGGGRSYEQYV. CDR3 nucleotides: TGTGCCATCAGTGAAGGTGGGGGCCGCTCCTACGAGCAGTACGTC.

The table lists this clone with a count of one. The rearrangement uses TRBV9 and TRBJ2-1, with a weak D call TRBD2 (6 bases). Germline lookup yields CDR1 SGDLS and CDR2 YYNGEE. The germline V and J ends were trimmed by 8 bases and 0 bases, with 18 bases remaining between them. The CDR3 is made up of 16 amino acids. The CDR3 spells CASAGGTPDSYNEQFF. CDR3 coding DNA: TGTGCCAGTGCTGGAGGGACCCCGGACTCCTACAATGAGCAGTTCTTC.

A few counts support this clone. The V gene is TRBV19, the J gene TRBJ2-7; a weak D match, TRBD1 (5 bases). The germline CDR1 and CDR2 sequences are LNHDA and SQIVND (reference sequence). The CDR3 length is 14 residues. V was shortened by 3 bases and J by 6 bases, with 15 bases between the two germline ends. CDR3 residues: CASSISMDIPEQYF. As DNA, the CDR3 is TGTGCCAGTAGTATCTCCATGGACATTCCCGAGCAGTACTTC.

The chain joins TRBV4-1 to TRBJ2-4; 12 positions agree with TRBD2. With 4 bases clipped from V and 4 bases from J, the junction kept 8 bases outside the gene matches. The CDR3 totals 17 residues. CDR1 and CDR2 (germline): MGHRA, YSYEKL. The CDR3 DNA sequence: TGCGCCAGCAGCCCCCTCGCGACTAGCGGGGGTAAAAACATTCAGTACTTC. Protein product: CASSPLATSGGKNIQYF.

The chain joins TRBV27 to TRBJ2-7, with 9 bases identical to TRBD1. CDR1 MNHEY and CDR2 SMNVEV come from the germline V gene (reference sequence). J was trimmed by 2 bases and V by 5 bases; bases with no gene match: 4. CDR3 length equals 14 residues. The CDR3 region is CASSQQGAPYEQYF. As DNA, the CDR3 is TGTGCCAGCAGTCAACAGGGGGCCCCCTACGAGCAGTACTTC.

The V call is TRBV7-8, the J call TRBJ2-1, with TRBD2 as a possible D gene (6 bases). There are 16 residues in the CDR3. From germline, CDR1 is SGHVS and CDR2 FQNEAQ. The V end was cut by 1 base, the J end by 5 bases, with 15 bases between. DNA for the CDR3: TGTGCCAGCAGCTTAGTTGGGGGGACGTCGCACAATGAGCAGTTCTTC. Translating it yields CASSLVGGTSHNEQFF.

The chain joins TRBV2 to TRBJ2-1; possibly TRBD2 for D (7 bases). Deletions cut 5 bases from V and 9 bases from J, with 11 bases between. Per germline, CDR1 SNHLY and CDR2 FYNNEI. This CDR3 is built from 12 residues. In DNA, the CDR3 is TGTGCCAGCAGTCTAAGGGGGGGTGAGCAGTTCTTC. Its translation is CASSLRGGEQFF. Complete variable domain (other parts from reference TRBV2 and TRBJ2-1): EPEVTQTPSHQVTQMGQEVILRCVPISNHLYFYWYRQILGQKVEFLVSFYNNEISEKSEIFDDQFSVERPDGSNFTLKIRSTKLEDSAMYFCASSLRGGEQFFGPGTRLTVL.

The rearrangement links TRBV2 to TRBJ2-3; TRBD2 matches 12 bases. The CDR3 contains 18 residues. The germline V gene has CDR1 SNHLY and CDR2 FYNNEI. Losses at the gene ends were 1 base for V and 0 bases for J; bases not matched to a gene: 5. CDR3 loop: CASSEGLAGGTSTDTQYF. CDR3 DNA sequence: TGTGCCAGCAGTGAAGGGCTAGCGGGAGGGACAAGCACAGATACGCAGTATTTT.

The chain has TRBV13 and TRBJ2-1; 7 nucleotides agree with TRBD1. The V gene's germline CDR1 is PRHDT and CDR2 FYEKMQ (reference sequence). Trimming cost V 5 bases and J 10 bases; bases outside gene matches: 17. This CDR3 has 16 amino acids. The CDR3 loop is CASSPPLGQKAWEQFF. The DNA of the CDR3 is TGTGCCAGCAGCCCACCTCTGGGACAGAAGGCGTGGGAGCAGTTCTTC.

J is TRBJ2-1 and V is TRBV10-3; TRBD2 aligns across 10 bases. Germline values: CDR1 ENHRY, CDR2 SYGVKD. V lost 7 bases to trimming and J lost 0 bases; unmatched junction nucleotides: 3. The CDR3 is made up of 15 amino acids. The CDR3 loop is CAITAGGISYNEQFF. CDR3 in DNA: TGTGCCATCACAGCGGGAGGGATCTCCTACAATGAGCAGTTCTTC.

CDR3 protein: CASSKNLGTGGVDEQYV. In nucleotides, the CDR3 is TGTGCCAGCAGCAAAAACTTGGGGACAGGGGGCGTCGACGAGCAGTACGTC. This chain connects TRBV21-1 to TRBJ2-7; the DNA was not compared with TRBD1, the D call given in the table. TRBV21-1 is annotated as a pseudogene. This CDR3 region has 17 residues.

The CDR3 DNA reads TGTGCCAGCAGTCCCCCAGCGGGGAATAATGAAAAACTGTTTTTT. As protein: CASSPPAGNNEKLFF. The rearrangement links TRBV6-6 to TRBJ1-4; no clear D. The length of the CDR3 is 15 residues. Deletions cut 5 bases from V and 4 bases from J, with 14 bases between. Per germline, CDR1 MNHNY and CDR2 SVGAGI (reference sequence).

The J gene is TRBJ1-2, the V gene TRBV29-1; possible D gene TRBD1, 6 bases. CDR3 length: 16 residues. Germline CDR1 reads SQVTM; CDR2 reads ANQGSEA. V lost 6 bases and J lost 3, with 23 bases in between. DNA for the CDR3: TGCAGCGTGGCCCCCCTCGGGTCAGGGGCGGACTATGGCTACACCTTC. Translating it yields CSVAPLGSGADYGYTF.

This sequence joins TRBV2 and TRBJ2-1; D is uncertain. V lost 7 bases and J lost 5, with 6 bases in between. Germline V gene lookup returns CDR1 SNHLY and CDR2 FYNNEI. The CDR3 is 11 residues long. CDR3 region: CASIDNNEQFF. The CDR3 DNA reads as TGTGCCAGCATAGACAACAATGAGCAGTTCTTC.

This chain links TRBV28 with TRBJ1-5; 7 nucleotides align to TRBD1. V shed 7 bases and J 6 bases; nucleotides not matched to a gene: 12. The germline CDR1 and CDR2 sequences are MDHEN and SYDVKM. The length of the CDR3 is 15 residues. The CDR3 region is CASNFDREVGQPQHF. The CDR3 DNA reads TGTGCCAGCAATTTCGACAGGGAGGTAGGTCAGCCCCAGCATTTT. Together with reference TRBV28 and TRBJ1-5, the CDR3 gives the full variable domain: DVKVTQSSRYLVKRTGEKVFLECVQDMDHENMFWYRQDPGLGLRLIYFSYDVKMKEKGDIPEGYSVSREKKERFSLILESASTNQTSMYLCASNFDREVGQPQHFGDGTRLSIL.

The chain employs TRBV15 and TRBJ1-1; 7 bases agree with TRBD1. V lost 5 bases to trimming and J lost 1 base; unmatched junction nucleotides: 4. The CDR3 has 14 amino acids. From germline, CDR1 is LNHNV and CDR2 YYDKDF (reference sequence). CDR3 DNA sequence: TGTGCCACCAGCCCCGGGACAGCGAACACTGAAGCTTTCTTT. Residues: CATSPGTANTEAFF.

The chain joins TRBV19 to TRBJ1-1; D is undetermined. This CDR3 has 14 amino acids. Germline lookup yields CDR1 LNHDA and CDR2 SQIVND (reference sequence). V lost 7 bases, J lost 4 bases, and 16 bases lay in between. CDR3 residues: CASILGSTSTEAFF. CDR3 DNA sequence: TGTGCCAGTATTCTCGGTAGTACTAGCACTGAAGCTTTCTTT.

A few counts support this clone. DNA for the CDR3: TGTGCCAGCAGCTTTGGGGGGGGATTGAACACTGAAGCTTTCTTT. Its protein product is CASSFGGGLNTEAFF. The gene calls are TRBV6-1 and TRBJ1-1; possibly TRBD1 for D (5 bases). The ends were cut back, 6 bases at V and 0 bases at J, with 14 bases in the middle. The CDR3 contains 15 residues. Germline CDR1 reads MNHNS; CDR2 reads SASEGT.

This clone was seen once. The chain joins TRBV7-9 to TRBJ2-3, with 9 bases identical to TRBD2. J lost 4 bases, V lost 2 bases, and 1 base had no gene match. The germline V gene encodes CDR1 SEHNR and CDR2 FQNEAQ (reference sequence). CDR3 size: 14 residues. The CDR3 nucleotides are TGTGCCAGCAGCTTATTAGCGGGGGCAGATACGCAGTATTTT. The encoded protein is CASSLLAGADTQYF.

The chain links TRBV5-4 to TRBJ1-2; tentatively, D is TRBD1 (5 bases). CDR3 length equals 17 residues. V dropped 0 bases and J dropped 4 bases, with 19 bases sitting between them. Per germline, CDR1 SGHNT and CDR2 YYREEE (reference sequence). DNA of the CDR3: TGTGCCAGCAGCTTGGATAGCGGGGCCGTAAAACTCTATGGCTACACCTTC. Protein: CASSLDSGAVKLYGYTF.

V usage is TRBV6-1 and J usage is TRBJ1-5, with TRBD1 as a possible D gene (6 bases). Germline V gives CDR1 MNHNS, CDR2 SASEGT. This CDR3 has 13 amino acids. V was shortened by 0 bases and J by 13 bases, with 13 bases between the two germline ends. The CDR3 region is CASSEAGTPEQHF. CDR3 in DNA: TGTGCCAGCAGTGAAGCTGGGACACCGGAGCAGCATTTT.

This clone was found a few times. The chain is built from TRBV19 and TRBJ1-2; possibly TRBD1 for D (5 bases). Germline values: CDR1 LNHDA, CDR2 SQIVND (reference sequence). CDR3 length equals 15 residues. V was cut by 3 bases and J by 4 bases, with 15 bases left in between. CDR3 amino acids: CASSIRDGGVYGYTF. DNA for the CDR3: TGTGCCAGTAGTATCCGGGACGGAGGGGTCTATGGCTACACCTTC.

The V gene is TRBV19, the J gene TRBJ1-1; 11 nucleotides line up with TRBD1. After removal of 4 bases from V and 3 bases from J, the junction contained 4 bases not matched to a gene. The germline V gene encodes CDR1 LNHDA and CDR2 SQIVND (reference sequence). This CDR3 comprises 15 residues. The CDR3 nucleotides are TGTGCCAGTAGTACGGGACAGGGGGTCGACACTGAAGCTTTCTTT. This encodes CASSTGQGVDTEAFF.

This sequence joins TRBV6-1 and TRBJ1-2, with D possibly TRBD1 on 6 matching bases. Germline CDR1 is MNHNS and CDR2 is SASEGT. Deletions cut 3 bases from V and 7 bases from J, with 15 bases between. This CDR3 is built from 14 residues. The CDR3 bases are TGTGCCAGCAGTGAGCATGGGGGGGCGCGTGGCTACACCTTC. This translates into CASSEHGGARGYTF.